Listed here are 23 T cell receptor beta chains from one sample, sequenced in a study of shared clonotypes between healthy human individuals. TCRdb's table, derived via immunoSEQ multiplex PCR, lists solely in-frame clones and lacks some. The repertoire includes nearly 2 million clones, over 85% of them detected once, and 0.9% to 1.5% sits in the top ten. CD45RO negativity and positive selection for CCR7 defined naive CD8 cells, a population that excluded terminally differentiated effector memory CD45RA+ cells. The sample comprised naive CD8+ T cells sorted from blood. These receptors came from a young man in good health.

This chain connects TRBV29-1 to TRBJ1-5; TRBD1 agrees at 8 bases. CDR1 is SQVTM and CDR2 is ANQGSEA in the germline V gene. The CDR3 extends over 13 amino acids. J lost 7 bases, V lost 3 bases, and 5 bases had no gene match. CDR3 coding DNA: TGCAGCGTTGATCAGGGGGCGAGGCAGCCCCAGCATTTT. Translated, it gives CSVDQGARQPQHF.

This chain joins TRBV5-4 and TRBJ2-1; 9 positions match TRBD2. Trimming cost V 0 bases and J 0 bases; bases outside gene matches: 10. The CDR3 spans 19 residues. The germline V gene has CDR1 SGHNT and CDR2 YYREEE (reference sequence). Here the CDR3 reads CASSLALAGTLSSYNEQFF. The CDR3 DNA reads TGTGCCAGCAGCTTGGCGCTAGCGGGGACCTTAAGCTCCTACAATGAGCAGTTCTTC.

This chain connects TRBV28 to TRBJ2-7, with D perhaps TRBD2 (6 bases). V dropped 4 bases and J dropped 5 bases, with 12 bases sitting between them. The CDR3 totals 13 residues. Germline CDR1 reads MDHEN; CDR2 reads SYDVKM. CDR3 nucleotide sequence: TGTGCCAGCAGTTCCCAGACTAGTGACGAGCAGTACTTC. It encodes CASSSQTSDEQYF.

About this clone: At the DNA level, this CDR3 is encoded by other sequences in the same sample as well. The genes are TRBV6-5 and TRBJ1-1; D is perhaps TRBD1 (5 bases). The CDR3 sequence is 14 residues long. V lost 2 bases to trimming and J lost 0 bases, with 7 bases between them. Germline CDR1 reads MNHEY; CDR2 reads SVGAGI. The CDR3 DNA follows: TGTGCCAGCAGTTACCAGGGAATGAACACTGAAGCTTTCTTT. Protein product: CASSYQGMNTEAFF.

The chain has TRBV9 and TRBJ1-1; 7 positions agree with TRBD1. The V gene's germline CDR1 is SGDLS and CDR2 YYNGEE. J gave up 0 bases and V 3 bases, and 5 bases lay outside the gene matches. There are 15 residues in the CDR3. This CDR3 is CASSARQGVNTEAFF. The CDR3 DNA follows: TGTGCCAGCAGCGCCCGACAGGGAGTGAACACTGAAGCTTTCTTT.

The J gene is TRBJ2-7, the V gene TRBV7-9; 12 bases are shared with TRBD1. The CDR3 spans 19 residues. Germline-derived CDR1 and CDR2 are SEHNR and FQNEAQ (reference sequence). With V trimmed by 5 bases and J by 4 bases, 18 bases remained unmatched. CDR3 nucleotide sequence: TGTGCCAGCAGCCCTCTAAAGGGACAGGGGGCCTCCCTTCAATACGAGCAGTACTTC. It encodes CASSPLKGQGASLQYEQYF.

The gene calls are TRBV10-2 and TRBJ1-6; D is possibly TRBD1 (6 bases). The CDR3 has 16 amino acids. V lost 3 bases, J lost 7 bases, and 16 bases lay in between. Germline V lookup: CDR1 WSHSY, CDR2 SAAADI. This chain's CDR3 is CASSDYNPTGNSPLHF. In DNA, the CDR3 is TGCGCCAGCAGTGACTACAACCCGACAGGAAATTCACCCCTCCACTTT.

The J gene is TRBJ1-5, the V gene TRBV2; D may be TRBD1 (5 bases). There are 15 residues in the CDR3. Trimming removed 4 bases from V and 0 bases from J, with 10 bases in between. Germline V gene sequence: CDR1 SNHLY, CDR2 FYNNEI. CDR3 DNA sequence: TGTGCCAGCAGTGGGGACGGGATTAGCAATCAGCCCCAGCATTTT. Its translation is CASSGDGISNQPQHF.

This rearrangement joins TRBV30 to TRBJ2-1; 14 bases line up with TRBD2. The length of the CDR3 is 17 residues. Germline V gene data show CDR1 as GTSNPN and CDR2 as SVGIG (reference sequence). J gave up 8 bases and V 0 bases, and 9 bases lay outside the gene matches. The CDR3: CAWSVGIQGLAGDEQFF. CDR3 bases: TGTGCCTGGAGTGTGGGTATCCAGGGACTAGCGGGAGATGAGCAGTTCTTC.

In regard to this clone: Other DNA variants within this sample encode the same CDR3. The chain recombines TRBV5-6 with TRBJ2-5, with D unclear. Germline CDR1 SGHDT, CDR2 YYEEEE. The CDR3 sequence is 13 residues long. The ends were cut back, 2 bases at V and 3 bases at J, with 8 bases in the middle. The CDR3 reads CASSLALEETQYF. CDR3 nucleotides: TGTGCCAGCAGCTTAGCGTTGGAAGAGACCCAGTACTTC. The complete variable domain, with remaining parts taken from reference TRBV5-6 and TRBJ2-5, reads DAGVTQSPTHLIKTRGQQVTLRCSPKSGHDTVSWYQQALGQGPQFIFQYYEEEERQRGNFPDRFSGHQFPNYSSELNVNALLLGDSALYLCASSLALEETQYFGPGTRLLVL.

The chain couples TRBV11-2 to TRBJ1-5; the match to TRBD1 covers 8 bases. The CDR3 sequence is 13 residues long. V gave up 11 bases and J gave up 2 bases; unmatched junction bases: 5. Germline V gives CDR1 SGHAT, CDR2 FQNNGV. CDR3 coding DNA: TGTGCCCTTTTGACAGGGGGCAATCAGCCCCAGCATTTT. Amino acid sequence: CALLTGGNQPQHF.

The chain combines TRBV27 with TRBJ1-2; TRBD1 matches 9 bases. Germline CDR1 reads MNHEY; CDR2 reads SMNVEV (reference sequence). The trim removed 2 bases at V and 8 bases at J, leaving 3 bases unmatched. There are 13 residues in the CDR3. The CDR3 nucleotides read TGTGCCAGCAGTTTAACAGGGGGCTGGGGCTACACCTTC. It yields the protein CASSLTGGWGYTF.

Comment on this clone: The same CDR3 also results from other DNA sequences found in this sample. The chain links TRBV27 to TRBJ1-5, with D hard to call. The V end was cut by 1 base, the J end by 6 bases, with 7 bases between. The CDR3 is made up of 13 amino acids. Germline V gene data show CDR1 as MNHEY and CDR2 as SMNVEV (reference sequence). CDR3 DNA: TGTGCCAGCAGTTTATTTGGTGGTCAGCCCCAGCATTTT. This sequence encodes CASSLFGGQPQHF.

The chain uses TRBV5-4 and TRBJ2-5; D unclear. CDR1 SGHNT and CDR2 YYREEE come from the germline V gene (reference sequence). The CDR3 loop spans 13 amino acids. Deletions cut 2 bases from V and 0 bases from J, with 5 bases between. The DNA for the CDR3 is TGTGCCAGCAGCTTCTCGTACCAAGAGACCCAGTACTTC. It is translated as CASSFSYQETQYF.

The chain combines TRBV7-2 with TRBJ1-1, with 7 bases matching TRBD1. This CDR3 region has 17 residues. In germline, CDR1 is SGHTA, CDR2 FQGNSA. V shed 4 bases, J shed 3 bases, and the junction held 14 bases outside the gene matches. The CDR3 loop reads CASSSPWVRGLYTEAFF. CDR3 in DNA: TGTGCCAGCAGCTCCCCCTGGGTTAGGGGGCTGTACACTGAAGCTTTCTTT.

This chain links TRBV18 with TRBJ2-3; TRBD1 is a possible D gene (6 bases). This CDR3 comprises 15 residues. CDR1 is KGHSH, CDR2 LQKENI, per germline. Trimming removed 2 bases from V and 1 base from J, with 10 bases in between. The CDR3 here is CASSPGGAGTDTQYF. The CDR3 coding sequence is TGTGCCAGCTCACCAGGGGGCGCGGGCACAGATACGCAGTATTTT.

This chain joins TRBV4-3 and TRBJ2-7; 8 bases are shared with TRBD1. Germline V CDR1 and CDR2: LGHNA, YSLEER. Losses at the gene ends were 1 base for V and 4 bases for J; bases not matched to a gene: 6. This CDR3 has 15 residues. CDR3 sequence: CASSQGTGGWYEQYF. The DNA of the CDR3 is TGCGCCAGCAGCCAAGGTACAGGGGGTTGGTACGAGCAGTACTTC.

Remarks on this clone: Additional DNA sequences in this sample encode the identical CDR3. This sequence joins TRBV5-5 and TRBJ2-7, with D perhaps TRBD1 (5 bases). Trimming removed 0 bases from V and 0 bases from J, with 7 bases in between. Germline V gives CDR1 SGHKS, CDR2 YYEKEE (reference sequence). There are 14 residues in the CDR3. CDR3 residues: CASSLGQSSYEQYF. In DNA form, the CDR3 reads TGTGCCAGCAGCTTGGGACAGAGCTCCTACGAGCAGTACTTC.

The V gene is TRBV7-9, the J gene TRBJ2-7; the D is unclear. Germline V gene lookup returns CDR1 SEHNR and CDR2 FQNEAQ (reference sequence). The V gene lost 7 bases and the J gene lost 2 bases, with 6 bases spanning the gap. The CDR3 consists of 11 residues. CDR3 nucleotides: TGTGCCAGCACCGACACCTACGAGCAGTACTTC. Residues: CASTDTYEQYF.

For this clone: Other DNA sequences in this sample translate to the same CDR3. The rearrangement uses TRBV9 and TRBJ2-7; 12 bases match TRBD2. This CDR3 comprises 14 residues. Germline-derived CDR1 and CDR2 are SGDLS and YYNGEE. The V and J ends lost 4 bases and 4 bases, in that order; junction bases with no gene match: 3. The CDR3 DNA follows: TGTGCCAGCAGCCGGGGACTAGCGGGTTACGAGCAGTACTTC. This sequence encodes CASSRGLAGYEQYF. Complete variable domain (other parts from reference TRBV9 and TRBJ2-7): DSGVTQTPKHLITATGQRVTLRCSPRSGDLSVYWYQQSLDQGLQFLIQYYNGEERAKGNILERFSAQQFPDLHSELNLSSLELGDSALYFCASSRGLAGYEQYFGPGTRLTVT.

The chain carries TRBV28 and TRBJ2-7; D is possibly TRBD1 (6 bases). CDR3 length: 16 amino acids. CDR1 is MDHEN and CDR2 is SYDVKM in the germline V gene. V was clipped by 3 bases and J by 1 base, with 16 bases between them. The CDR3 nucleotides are TGTGCCAGCAGTTTGACCGTGACAGGAGAATCCTACGAGCAGTACTTC. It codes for CASSLTVTGESYEQYF.

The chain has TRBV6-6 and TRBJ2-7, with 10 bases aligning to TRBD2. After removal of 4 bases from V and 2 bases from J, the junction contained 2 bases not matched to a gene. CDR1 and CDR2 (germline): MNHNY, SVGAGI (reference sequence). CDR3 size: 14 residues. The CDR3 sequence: CASSSLAGPYEQYF. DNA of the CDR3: TGTGCCAGCAGTTCACTAGCGGGGCCCTACGAGCAGTACTTC.

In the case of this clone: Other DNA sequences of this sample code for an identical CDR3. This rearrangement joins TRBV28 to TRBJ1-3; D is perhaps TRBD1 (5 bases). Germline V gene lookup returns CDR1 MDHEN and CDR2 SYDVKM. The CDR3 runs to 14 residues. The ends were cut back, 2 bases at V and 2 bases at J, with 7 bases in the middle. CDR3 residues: CASSLTGAGNTIYF. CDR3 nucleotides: TGTGCCAGCAGTTTAACAGGAGCTGGAAACACCATATATTTT.